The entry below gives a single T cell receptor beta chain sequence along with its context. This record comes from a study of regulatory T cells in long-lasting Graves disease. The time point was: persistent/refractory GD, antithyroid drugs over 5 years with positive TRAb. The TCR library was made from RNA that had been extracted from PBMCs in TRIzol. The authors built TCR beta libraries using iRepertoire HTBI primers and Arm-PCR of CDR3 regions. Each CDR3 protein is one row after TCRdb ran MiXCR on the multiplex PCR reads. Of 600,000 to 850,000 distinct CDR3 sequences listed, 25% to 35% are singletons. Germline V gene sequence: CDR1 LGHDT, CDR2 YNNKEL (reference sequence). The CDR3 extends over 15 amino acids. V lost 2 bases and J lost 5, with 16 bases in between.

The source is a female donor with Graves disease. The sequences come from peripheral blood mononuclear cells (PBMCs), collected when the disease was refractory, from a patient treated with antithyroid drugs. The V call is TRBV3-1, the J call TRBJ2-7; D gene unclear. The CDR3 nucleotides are TGTGCCAGCAGCCAACGCCTGACAAGAATGGACGAGCAGTACTTC. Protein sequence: CASSQRLTRMDEQYF.